The 32 T cell receptor beta chains presented below share a single source sample, sequenced in a study of T-cell reconstitution after alpha-beta-depleted transplantation in children. Unique molecular identifiers were used in preparing the TCRbeta library. TCRdb used MiXCR to reprocess the PCR reads, holding one entry per CDR3 protein. Of approximately 210,000 distinct CDR3 sequences listed, roughly 15% are singletons. Sequences were derived from PBMCs, mostly from graft donor cells, sampled 360 days after TCRalphabeta/CD19-depleted stem cell transplant. These receptors all come from a male patient between 2 and 10 years old who had a stem cell transplant for acute lymphoblastic leukemia, so the T cells may come from the graft donor.

In its sample, this clonotype was seen many times. V is TRBV12-3 or TRBV12-4 and J is TRBJ2-3; no reliable D call. The CDR3 runs to 13 residues. Trimming shortened V by 2 bases and J by 1 base, and 4 bases separated the two germline ends. Here the CDR3 reads CASSLIGTDTQYF. CDR3 bases: TGTGCCAGCAGTTTAATTGGCACAGATACGCAGTATTTT.

This clonotype was counted only a few times. The CDR3 protein is CASSVEPLGILEQYF. CDR3 DNA: TGTGCCAGCAGCGTAGAACCCCTGGGGATCCTCGAGCAGTACTTC. V and J are TRBV9 and TRBJ2-7, with D unclear. The length of the CDR3 is 15 residues. V was shortened by 0 bases and J by 6 bases, with 16 bases between the two germline ends. Looked up from germline, CDR1 is SGDLS and CDR2 is YYNGEE.

The chain is built from TRBV29-1 and TRBJ2-5, with 14 bases aligning to TRBD2. With 7 bases clipped from V and 1 base from J, the junction kept 2 bases outside the gene matches. CDR1 and CDR2 (germline): SQVTM, ANQGSEA. This CDR3 has 14 amino acids. In DNA form, the CDR3 reads TGCAGCGCCGGACTAGCGGGGGGCCAAGAGACCCAGTACTTC. It yields the protein CSAGLAGGQETQYF.

This clonotype was recorded many times. The CDR3 sequence: CASSSRDRHTGELFF. For the CDR3, the DNA is TGTGCCAGCAGCTCGAGGGACAGACACACCGGGGAGCTGTTTTTT. The gene calls are TRBV7-2 and TRBJ2-2; 7 nucleotides agree with TRBD1. Germline values: CDR1 SGHTA, CDR2 FQGNSA. The CDR3 is 15 amino acids. V dropped 4 bases and J dropped 3; count of bases not matched to a gene: 5.

The rearrangement links TRBV24-1 to TRBJ2-3, with D possibly matching TRBD2 (6 bases). The CDR3 contains 14 residues. CDR1 KGHDR and CDR2 SFDVKD come from the germline V gene. Trimming took off 4 bases at V and 1 base at J, with 8 bases between the two ends. The DNA for the CDR3 is TGTGCCACCAGTGAGGCTAGCGGCACAGATACGCAGTATTTT. Protein product: CATSEASGTDTQYF.

The chain links TRBV29-1 to TRBJ1-4; no reliable D call. Trimming pared 4 bases from V and 8 bases from J, leaving 14 bases between. Germline CDR1 is SQVTM and CDR2 is ANQGSEA. The CDR3 totals 13 residues. The CDR3 DNA reads TGCAGCGTTGTGGTCACACAATTGGAAAAACTGTTTTTT. This codes for CSVVVTQLEKLFF.

The chain recombines TRBV6-5 with TRBJ2-7; 7 positions agree with TRBD1. Losses at the gene ends were 1 base for V and 3 bases for J; bases not matched to a gene: 6. Germline V gene data show CDR1 as MNHEY and CDR2 as SVGAGI. CDR3 size: 15 residues. This CDR3 is CASSYFQGVGYEQYF. Written as DNA, the CDR3 is TGTGCCAGCAGTTACTTCCAGGGGGTAGGCTACGAGCAGTACTTC.

The table lists this clonotype with a few counts. The gene calls are TRBV5-1 and TRBJ2-7; D is undetermined. V was trimmed by 3 bases and J by 4 bases, leaving 8 bases between them. Per germline, CDR1 SGHRS and CDR2 YFSETQ. There are 12 residues in the CDR3. The CDR3 coding sequence is TGCGCCAGCAGCTCGAACGGGTACGAGCAGTACTTC. The encoded protein is CASSSNGYEQYF.

This clonotype was found a few times. This chain connects TRBV6-1 to TRBJ2-1, with 12 bases identical to TRBD2. V dropped 6 bases and J dropped 12; count of bases not matched to a gene: 12. Germline V gene sequence: CDR1 MNHNS, CDR2 SASEGT. The CDR3 has 15 residues. The CDR3 is CASRERLAGAYGQFF. CDR3 nucleotide sequence: TGTGCCAGCAGGGAACGACTAGCGGGGGCGTACGGGCAGTTCTTC.

The chain links TRBV5-1 to TRBJ1-2; 8 bases are a match to TRBD1. V was clipped by 2 bases and J by 8 bases; unmatched bases: 5. Germline lookup yields CDR1 SGHRS and CDR2 YFSETQ. The CDR3 contains 13 residues. Written as DNA, the CDR3 is TGCGCCAGCAGCTTCCAGGGGGCTGGCGGCTACACCTTC. It encodes CASSFQGAGGYTF.

J is TRBJ2-6 and V is TRBV7-2; D possibly corresponds to TRBD1 (5 bases). The CDR3 spans 16 residues. CDR1 and CDR2 from the germline V gene are SGHTA and FQGNSA. Between the trimmed V and J ends, which lost 2 bases and 0 bases, there was a span of 8 bases. CDR3 region: CASSLWGISGANVLTF. The DNA for the CDR3 is TGTGCCAGCAGCTTATGGGGCATCTCTGGGGCCAACGTCCTGACTTTC.

The gene calls are TRBV5-1 and TRBJ2-3, with D perhaps TRBD2 (7 bases). CDR1 is SGHRS and CDR2 is YFSETQ in the germline V gene. CDR3 length: 19 residues. Trimming took off 4 bases at V and 0 bases at J, with 24 bases between the two ends. CDR3 sequence: CASSPTVGGAQTSTDTQYF. The DNA for the CDR3 is TGCGCCAGCAGCCCCACAGTTGGGGGGGCCCAGACTAGCACAGATACGCAGTATTTT.

This chain connects TRBV25-1 to TRBJ1-2, with D tentatively TRBD1 (5 bases). Germline V gene data show CDR1 as MGHDK and CDR2 as SYGVNS. Trimming took off 7 bases at V and 6 bases at J, with 12 bases between the two ends. This CDR3 is 12 amino acids long. CDR3 residues: CASKPGADGYTF. The CDR3 DNA reads as TGTGCCAGCAAACCCGGGGCAGATGGCTACACCTTC.

CDR3 sequence (DNA): TGCAGTGCTGGGACGACCACAGATACGCAGTATTTT. This gives the protein CSAGTTTDTQYF. The V and J genes are TRBV20-1 and TRBJ2-3; D might be TRBD1 or TRBD2, each matching 5 bases. The CDR3 loop spans 12 amino acids. The V and J ends lost 5 bases and 2 bases respectively, with 8 bases between them. Germline V gene lookup returns CDR1 DFQATT and CDR2 SNEGSKA (reference sequence).

This clonotype occurred a few times. V is TRBV5-5 and J is TRBJ2-1; possibly TRBD2 for D (6 bases). There are 13 residues in the CDR3. Between the trimmed V and J ends, which lost 6 bases and 6 bases, there was a span of 13 bases. The germline gives CDR1 SGHKS, CDR2 YYEKEE (reference sequence). The CDR3 is CASTSLGGNEQFF. DNA for the CDR3: TGTGCCAGCACCTCCCTGGGAGGCAATGAGCAGTTCTTC.

V and J are TRBV5-1 and TRBJ2-1; 10 nucleotides align to TRBD2. The CDR3 is 17 residues long. The germline CDR1 and CDR2 sequences are SGHRS and YFSETQ. Trimming took 0 bases from V and 7 from J; bases not matched to a gene: 10. The CDR3 DNA reads as TGCGCCAGCAGCTTGGTCTTCGCTAGCGGGAGTAGGAATGAGCAGTTCTTC. This encodes CASSLVFASGSRNEQFF.

This clonotype has only a few counts. The chain carries TRBV12-5 and TRBJ1-1; D unclear. CDR1 and CDR2 (germline): LGHNT, FRNRAP. The CDR3 is 15 residues long. V dropped 2 bases and J dropped 4 bases, with 14 bases sitting between them. CDR3 DNA sequence: TGTGCTAGTGGTTTGACAGTCACCCGATCCACTGAAGCTTTCTTT. This translates into CASGLTVTRSTEAFF.

This clonotype was recorded many times. This chain uses TRBV12-3 or TRBV12-4 with TRBJ1-5; D gene uncertain. Deletions cut 3 bases from V and 7 bases from J, with 7 bases between. This CDR3 has 12 residues. The chain's CDR3 is CASSLVGQPQHF. CDR3 nucleotides: TGTGCCAGCAGTTTGGTTGGCCAGCCCCAGCATTTT.

This clonotype was detected a few times. The chain carries TRBV20-1 and TRBJ1-4; D gene unclear. V was shortened by 1 base and J by 0 bases, with 15 bases between the two germline ends. The germline gives CDR1 DFQATT, CDR2 SNEGSKA (reference sequence). This CDR3 is built from 17 residues. The CDR3 here is CSARGGRQSSTNEKLFF. The CDR3 DNA follows: TGCAGTGCTAGAGGCGGGAGGCAGTCTTCAACTAATGAAAAACTGTTTTTT.

This clonotype was seen many times. V gene TRBV5-1 combines with J gene TRBJ2-7; perhaps TRBD2 as D (7 bases). Germline V gene lookup returns CDR1 SGHRS and CDR2 YFSETQ. The CDR3 has 14 amino acids. V lost 2 bases to trimming and J lost 4 bases, with 13 bases between them. CDR3 sequence reads: CASSFGGARYEQYF. The CDR3 coding sequence is TGCGCCAGCAGCTTTGGGGGGGCGCGATACGAGCAGTACTTC.

In its sample, this clonotype was seen a few times. CDR3 region: CASSITGLPGANVLTF. The CDR3 DNA is TGTGCCAGCAGCATAACAGGGTTACCTGGGGCCAACGTCCTGACTTTC. The chain recombines TRBV28 with TRBJ2-6; tentative D call: TRBD1 (6 bases). The V gene lost 6 bases and the J gene lost 2 bases, with 14 bases spanning the gap. The CDR3 is 16 residues long. Germline values: CDR1 MDHEN, CDR2 SYDVKM. Complete variable domain (other parts from reference TRBV28 and TRBJ2-6): DVKVTQSSRYLVKRTGEKVFLECVQDMDHENMFWYRQDPGLGLRLIYFSYDVKMKEKGDIPEGYSVSREKKERFSLILESASTNQTSMYLCASSITGLPGANVLTFGAGSRLTVL.

The rearrangement uses TRBV4-3 and TRBJ2-1; D is perhaps TRBD1 (5 bases). Trimming removed 0 bases at V and 3 bases at J, with 9 bases between. The CDR3 is 15 amino acids. Per germline, CDR1 LGHNA and CDR2 YSLEER. CDR3 coding DNA: TGCGCCAGCAGCCAAGAGTGGGGCGGCTACAATGAGCAGTTCTTC. It is translated as CASSQEWGGYNEQFF.

The V gene is TRBV20-1, the J gene TRBJ2-7, with D maybe TRBD1 (7 bases). In germline, CDR1 is DFQATT, CDR2 SNEGSKA (reference sequence). The V end was cut by 5 bases, the J end by 2 bases, with 13 bases between. This CDR3 spans 13 amino acids. Here the CDR3 reads CSACGTDTYEQYF. CDR3 in DNA: TGCAGTGCTTGCGGGACAGACACCTACGAGCAGTACTTC.

The rearrangement joins TRBV10-3 to TRBJ1-1, with 9 bases identical to TRBD1. With V trimmed by 2 bases and J by 3 bases, 4 bases remained unmatched. This CDR3 is 15 amino acids long. The germline gives CDR1 ENHRY, CDR2 SYGVKD. For the CDR3, the DNA is TGTGCCATCAGTGAGGACAGGGGGGGGGACACTGAAGCTTTCTTT. It yields the protein CAISEDRGGDTEAFF.

The chain has TRBV13 and TRBJ2-7; D perhaps matches TRBD2 (6 bases). The V gene lost 4 bases and the J gene lost 4 bases, with 20 bases spanning the gap. In germline, CDR1 is PRHDT, CDR2 FYEKMQ (reference sequence). This CDR3 is built from 16 residues. The CDR3 coding sequence is TGTGCCAGCAGCTCTCCGGGACCGGGGGATTTATACGAGCAGTACTTC. It encodes CASSSPGPGDLYEQYF.

Only a few counts were recorded for this clonotype. Germline is not matched at one junction end, which may reflect a read error. This chain links TRBV4-1 with TRBJ2-4; TRBD1 matches 7 bases. Germline CDR1 MGHRA, CDR2 YSYEKL. The CDR3 runs 13 residues. Here the CDR3 reads CASSDRVGGPVIF. In nucleotides, the CDR3 is TGCGCCAGCAGCGACAGGGTTGGGGGCCCCGTTATCTTC.

The chain carries TRBV29-1 and TRBJ1-2; D is unresolved. Germline V CDR1 and CDR2: SQVTM, ANQGSEA. The CDR3 covers 14 residues. V lost 3 bases and J 0 bases, leaving 11 bases between the germline ends. CDR3 residues: CSVERSSANYGYTF. The CDR3 coding sequence is TGCAGCGTTGAGCGGTCATCAGCTAACTATGGCTACACCTTC. The complete variable domain, with remaining parts taken from reference TRBV29-1 and TRBJ1-2, reads SAVISQKPSRDICQRGTSLTIQCQVDSQVTMMFWYRQQPGQSLTLIATANQGSEATYESGFVIDKFPISRPNLTFSTLTVSNMSPEDSSIYLCSVERSSANYGYTFGSGTRLTVV.

This clonotype was recorded a few times. The chain links TRBV20-1 to TRBJ1-1; no reliable D call. V lost 5 bases to trimming and J lost 9 bases, with 10 bases between them. The CDR3 contains 10 residues. In germline, CDR1 is DFQATT, CDR2 SNEGSKA (reference sequence). CDR3 in amino acids: CSAVGEQAFF. CDR3 DNA sequence: TGCAGTGCTGTCGGCGAACAAGCTTTCTTT.

This clonotype has a handful of counts. This chain links TRBV29-1 with TRBJ2-7; D might be TRBD1 or TRBD2, each matching 6 bases. The CDR3 extends over 13 amino acids. Trimming pared 3 bases from V and 2 bases from J, leaving 11 bases between. Per the germline V gene, CDR1 is SQVTM and CDR2 is ANQGSEA. CDR3 sequence: CSVDSGAPYEQYF. The CDR3 region has the DNA TGCAGCGTTGATTCGGGGGCGCCCTACGAGCAGTACTTC.

This clonotype has at least ten counts. The CDR3 region is CASSMEPNYGYTF. CDR3 DNA sequence: TGCGCCAGCAGTATGGAGCCTAACTATGGCTACACCTTC. The chain joins TRBV10-1 to TRBJ1-2; D unresolved. The CDR3 sequence is 13 residues long. V was pared by 5 bases and J by 0 bases, with 7 bases between. CDR1 is WNHNN, CDR2 SYGVQD, per germline (reference sequence).

This CDR3 is CASNSQAAETQYF. DNA of the CDR3: TGTGCCAGCAACTCCCAAGCAGCGGAGACCCAGTACTTC. This chain uses TRBV7-6 with TRBJ2-5; D is ambiguous. Germline CDR1 is SGHVS and CDR2 is FNYEAQ. CDR3 length equals 13 residues. The V gene lost 7 bases and the J gene lost 5 bases, with 14 bases spanning the gap. Full variable domain (remainder filled in from reference TRBV7-6 and TRBJ2-5): GAGVSQSPRYKVTKRGQDVALRCDPISGHVSLYWYRQALGQGPEFLTYFNYEAQQDKSGLPNDRFSAERPEGSISTLTIQRTEQRDSAMYRCASNSQAAETQYFGPGTRLLVL.

As concerns this clonotype: The junction does not match germline at one end; this may be a read error. V and J are TRBV20-1 and TRBJ1-5; TRBD1 agrees at 11 bases. Germline V CDR1 and CDR2: DFQATT, SNEGSKA (reference sequence). This CDR3 region has 16 residues. The CDR3 DNA sequence: TGCTGTGCTAGAGATCTTGGGGGACAGGGGGATCAGCCCCAGCATTTT. Translated: CCARDLGGQGDQPQHF.